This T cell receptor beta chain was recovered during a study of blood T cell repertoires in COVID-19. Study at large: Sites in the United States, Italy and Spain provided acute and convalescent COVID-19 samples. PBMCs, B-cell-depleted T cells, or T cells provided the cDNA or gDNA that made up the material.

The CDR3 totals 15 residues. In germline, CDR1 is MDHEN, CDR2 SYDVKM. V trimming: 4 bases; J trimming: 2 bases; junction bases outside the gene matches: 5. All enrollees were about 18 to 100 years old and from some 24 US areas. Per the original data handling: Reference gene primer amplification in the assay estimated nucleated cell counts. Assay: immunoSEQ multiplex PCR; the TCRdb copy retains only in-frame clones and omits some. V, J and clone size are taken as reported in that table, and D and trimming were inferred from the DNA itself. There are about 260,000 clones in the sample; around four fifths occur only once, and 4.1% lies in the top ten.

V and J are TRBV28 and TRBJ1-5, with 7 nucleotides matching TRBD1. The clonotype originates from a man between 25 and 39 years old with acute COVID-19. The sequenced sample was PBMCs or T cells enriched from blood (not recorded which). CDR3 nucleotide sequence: TGTGCCAGCAGTTACACAGGGGCCCGCAATCAGCCCCAGCATTTT. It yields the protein CASSYTGARNQPQHF. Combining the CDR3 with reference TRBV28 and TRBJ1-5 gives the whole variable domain DVKVTQSSRYLVKRTGEKVFLECVQDMDHENMFWYRQDPGLGLRLIYFSYDVKMKEKGDIPEGYSVSREKKERFSLILESASTNQTSMYLCASSYTGARNQPQHFGDGTRLSIL.